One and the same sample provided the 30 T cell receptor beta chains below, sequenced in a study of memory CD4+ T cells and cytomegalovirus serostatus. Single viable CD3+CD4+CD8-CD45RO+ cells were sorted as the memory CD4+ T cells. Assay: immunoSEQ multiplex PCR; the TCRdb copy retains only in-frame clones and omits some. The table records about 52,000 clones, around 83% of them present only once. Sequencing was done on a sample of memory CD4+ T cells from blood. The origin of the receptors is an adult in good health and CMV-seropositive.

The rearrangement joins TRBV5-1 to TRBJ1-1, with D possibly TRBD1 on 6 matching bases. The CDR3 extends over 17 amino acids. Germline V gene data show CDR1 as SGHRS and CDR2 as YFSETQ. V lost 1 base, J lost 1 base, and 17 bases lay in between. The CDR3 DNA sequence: TGCGCCAGCAGCTTGTACGGGACAAGTCCTCGGAACACTGAAGCTTTCTTT. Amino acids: CASSLYGTSPRNTEAFF.

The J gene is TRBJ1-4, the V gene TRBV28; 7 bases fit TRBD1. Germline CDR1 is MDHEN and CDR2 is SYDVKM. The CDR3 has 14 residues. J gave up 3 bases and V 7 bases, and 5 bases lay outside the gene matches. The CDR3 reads CASNLDRANEKLFF. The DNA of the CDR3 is TGTGCCAGCAACCTCGACAGGGCTAATGAAAAACTGTTTTTT.

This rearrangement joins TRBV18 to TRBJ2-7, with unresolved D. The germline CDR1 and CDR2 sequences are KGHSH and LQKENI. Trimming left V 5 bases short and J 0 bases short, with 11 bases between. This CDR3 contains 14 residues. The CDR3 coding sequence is TGTGCCAGCTCAAGAGGTTCTTCCTCCTACGAGCAGTACTTC. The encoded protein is CASSRGSSSYEQYF.

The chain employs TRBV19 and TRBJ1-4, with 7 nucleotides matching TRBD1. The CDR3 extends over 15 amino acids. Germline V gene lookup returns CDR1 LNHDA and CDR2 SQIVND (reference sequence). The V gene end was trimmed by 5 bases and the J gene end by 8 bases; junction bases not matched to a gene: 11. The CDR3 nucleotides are TGTGCCAGTAGTCCCCGGACTCAGGGGGGCGAAAAACTGTTTTTT. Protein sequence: CASSPRTQGGEKLFF.

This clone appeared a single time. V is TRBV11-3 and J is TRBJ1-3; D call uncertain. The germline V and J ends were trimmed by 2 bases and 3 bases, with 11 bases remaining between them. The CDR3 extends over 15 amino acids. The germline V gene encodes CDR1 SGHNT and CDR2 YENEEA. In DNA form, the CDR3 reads TGTGCCAGCAGCTTAAGCGCCGGTAGTGGAAACACCATATATTTT. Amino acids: CASSLSAGSGNTIYF.

The CDR3 here is CASSRDRGSTGELFF. CDR3 nucleotides: TGTGCCAGCAGCCGGGACAGGGGGTCAACCGGGGAGCTGTTTTTT. J is TRBJ2-2 and V is TRBV6-5; 11 bases are a match to TRBD1. The CDR3 sequence is 15 residues long. With 6 bases clipped from V and 5 bases from J, the junction kept 5 bases outside the gene matches. Germline V gene data show CDR1 as MNHEY and CDR2 as SVGAGI.

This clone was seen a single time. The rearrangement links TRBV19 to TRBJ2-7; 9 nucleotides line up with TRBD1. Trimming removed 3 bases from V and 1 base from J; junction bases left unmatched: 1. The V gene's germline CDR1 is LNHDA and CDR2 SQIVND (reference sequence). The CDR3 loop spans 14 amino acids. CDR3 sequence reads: CASSIDRGSYEQYF. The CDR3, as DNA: TGTGCCAGTAGTATTGACAGGGGGTCCTACGAGCAGTACTTC.

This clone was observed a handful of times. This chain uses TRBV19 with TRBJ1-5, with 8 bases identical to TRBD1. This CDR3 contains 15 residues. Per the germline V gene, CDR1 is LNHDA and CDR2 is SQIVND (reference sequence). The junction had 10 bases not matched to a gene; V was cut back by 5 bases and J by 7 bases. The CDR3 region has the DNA TGTGCCAGTAGTGTACCGGACAGGGCATACCAGCCCCAGCATTTT. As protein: CASSVPDRAYQPQHF.

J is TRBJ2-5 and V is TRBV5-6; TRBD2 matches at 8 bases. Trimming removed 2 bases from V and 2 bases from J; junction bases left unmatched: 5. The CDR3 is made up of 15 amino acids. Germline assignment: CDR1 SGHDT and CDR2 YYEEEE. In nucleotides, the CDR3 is TGTGCCAGCAGCTTTCGGGGGGGTGGACAAGAGACCCAGTACTTC. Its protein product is CASSFRGGGQETQYF.

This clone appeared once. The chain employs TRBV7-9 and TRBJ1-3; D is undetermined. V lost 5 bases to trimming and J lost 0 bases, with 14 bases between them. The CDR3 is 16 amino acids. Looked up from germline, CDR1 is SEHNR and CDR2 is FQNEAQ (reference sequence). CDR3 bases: TGTGCCAGCAGCCCGGGAGGAGCCCACTCTGGAAACACCATATATTTT. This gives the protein CASSPGGAHSGNTIYF.

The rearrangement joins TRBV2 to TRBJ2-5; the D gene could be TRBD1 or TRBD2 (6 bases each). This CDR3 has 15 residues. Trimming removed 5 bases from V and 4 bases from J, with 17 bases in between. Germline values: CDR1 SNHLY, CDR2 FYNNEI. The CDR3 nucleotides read TGTGCCAGCAGTTCAAACAGGGTGGGGGGAGAGACCCAGTACTTC. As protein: CASSSNRVGGETQYF. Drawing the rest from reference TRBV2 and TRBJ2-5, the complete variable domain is EPEVTQTPSHQVTQMGQEVILRCVPISNHLYFYWYRQILGQKVEFLVSFYNNEISEKSEIFDDQFSVERPDGSNFTLKIRSTKLEDSAMYFCASSSNRVGGETQYFGPGTRLLVL.

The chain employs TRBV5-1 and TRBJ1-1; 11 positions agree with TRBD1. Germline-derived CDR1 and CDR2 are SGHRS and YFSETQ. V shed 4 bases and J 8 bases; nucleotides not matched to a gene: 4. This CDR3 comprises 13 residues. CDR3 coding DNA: TGCGCCAGCAGCATACGGACAGGGGGCGAAGCTTTCTTT. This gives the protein CASSIRTGGEAFF.

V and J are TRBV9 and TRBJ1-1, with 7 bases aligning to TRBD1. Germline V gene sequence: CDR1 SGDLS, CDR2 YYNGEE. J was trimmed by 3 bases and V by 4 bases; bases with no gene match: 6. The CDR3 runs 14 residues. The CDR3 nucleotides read TGTGCCAGCAGCCCAAAACAGGGGCACACTGAAGCTTTCTTT. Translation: CASSPKQGHTEAFF.

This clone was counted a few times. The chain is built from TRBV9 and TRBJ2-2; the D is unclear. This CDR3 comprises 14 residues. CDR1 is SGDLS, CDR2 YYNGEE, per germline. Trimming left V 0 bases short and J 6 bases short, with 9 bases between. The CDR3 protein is CASSVGSSAGELFF. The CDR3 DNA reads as TGTGCCAGCAGCGTAGGGAGCTCGGCCGGGGAGCTGTTTTTT.

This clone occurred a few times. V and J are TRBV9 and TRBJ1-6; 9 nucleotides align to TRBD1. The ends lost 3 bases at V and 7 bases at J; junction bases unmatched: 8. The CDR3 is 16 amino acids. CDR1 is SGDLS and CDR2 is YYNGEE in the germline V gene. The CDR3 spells CASSGTGTGNNSPLHF. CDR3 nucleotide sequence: TGTGCCAGCAGCGGGACAGGGACAGGGAACAATTCACCCCTCCACTTT.

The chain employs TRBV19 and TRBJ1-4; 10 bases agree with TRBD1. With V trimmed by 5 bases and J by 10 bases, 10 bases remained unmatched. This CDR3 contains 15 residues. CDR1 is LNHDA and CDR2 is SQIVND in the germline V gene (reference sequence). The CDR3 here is CASSASTGGRGKLFF. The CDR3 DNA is TGTGCCAGTAGTGCTTCGACAGGGGGCAGAGGAAAACTGTTTTTT.

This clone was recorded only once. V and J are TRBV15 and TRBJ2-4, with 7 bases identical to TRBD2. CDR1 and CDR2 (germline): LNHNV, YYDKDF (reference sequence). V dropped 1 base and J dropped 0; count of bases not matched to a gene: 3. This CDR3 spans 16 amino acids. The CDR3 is CATSRGGTTAKNIQYF. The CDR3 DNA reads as TGTGCCACCAGCAGAGGGGGGACTACAGCCAAAAACATTCAGTACTTC. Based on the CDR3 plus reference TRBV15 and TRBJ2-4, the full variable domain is DAMVIQNPRYQVTQFGKPVTLSCSQTLNHNVMYWYQQKSSQAPKLLFHYYDKDFNNEADTPDNFQSRRPNTSFCFLDIRSPGLGDTAMYLCATSRGGTTAKNIQYFGAGTRLSVL.

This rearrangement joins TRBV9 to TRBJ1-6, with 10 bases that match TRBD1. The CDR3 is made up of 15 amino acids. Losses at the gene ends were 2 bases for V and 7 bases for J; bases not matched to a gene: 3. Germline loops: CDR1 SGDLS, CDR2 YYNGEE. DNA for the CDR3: TGTGCCAGCAGCGTCCGGGACAGGGGAAATTCACCCCTCCACTTT. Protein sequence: CASSVRDRGNSPLHF.

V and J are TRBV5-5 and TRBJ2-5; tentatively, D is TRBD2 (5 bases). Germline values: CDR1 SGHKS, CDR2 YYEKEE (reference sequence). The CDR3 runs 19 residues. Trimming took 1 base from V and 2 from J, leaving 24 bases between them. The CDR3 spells CASSLSMTGVTILQETQYF. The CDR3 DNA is TGTGCCAGCAGCTTGTCTATGACCGGGGTCACCATCCTTCAAGAGACCCAGTACTTC.

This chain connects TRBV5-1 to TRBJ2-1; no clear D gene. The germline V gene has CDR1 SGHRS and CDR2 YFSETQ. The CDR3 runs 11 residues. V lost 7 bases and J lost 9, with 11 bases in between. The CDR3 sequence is CASDGAGEQFF. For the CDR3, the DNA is TGCGCCAGCGACGGAGCCGGTGAGCAGTTCTTC.

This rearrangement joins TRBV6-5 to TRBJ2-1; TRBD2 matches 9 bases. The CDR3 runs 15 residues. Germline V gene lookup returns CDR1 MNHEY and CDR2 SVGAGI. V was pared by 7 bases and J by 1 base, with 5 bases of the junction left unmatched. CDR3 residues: CASTPSGRSYNEQFF. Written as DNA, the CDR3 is TGTGCCAGCACCCCGAGCGGGAGGTCCTACAATGAGCAGTTCTTC.

CDR3 residues: CASSLRGFGTEAFF. CDR3 coding DNA: TGCGCCAGCAGCTTGCGTGGCTTTGGCACTGAAGCTTTCTTT. This chain joins TRBV5-1 and TRBJ1-1; D unresolved. V was clipped by 1 base and J by 4 bases, with 11 bases between them. CDR1 and CDR2 (germline): SGHRS, YFSETQ. This CDR3 is built from 14 residues.

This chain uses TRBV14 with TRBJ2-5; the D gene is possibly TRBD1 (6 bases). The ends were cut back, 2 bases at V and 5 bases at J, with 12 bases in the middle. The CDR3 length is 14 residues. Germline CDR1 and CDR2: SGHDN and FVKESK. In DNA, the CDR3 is TGTGCCAGCAGCCAATATACAGGGCGGGAGACCCAGTACTTC. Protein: CASSQYTGRETQYF. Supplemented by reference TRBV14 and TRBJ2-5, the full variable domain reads EAGVTQFPSHSVIEKGQTVTLRCDPISGHDNLYWYRRVMGKEIKFLLHFVKESKQDESGMPNNRFLAERTGGTYSTLKVQPAELEDSGVYFCASSQYTGRETQYFGPGTRLLVL.

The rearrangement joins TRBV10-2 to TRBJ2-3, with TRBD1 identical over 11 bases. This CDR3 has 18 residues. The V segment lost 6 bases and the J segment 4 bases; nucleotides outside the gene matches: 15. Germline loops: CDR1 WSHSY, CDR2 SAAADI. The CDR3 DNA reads TGCGCCAGCAGGGCTATAGGTGGGGACAGGGGGTCCCCAGATACGCAGTATTTT. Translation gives CASRAIGGDRGSPDTQYF.

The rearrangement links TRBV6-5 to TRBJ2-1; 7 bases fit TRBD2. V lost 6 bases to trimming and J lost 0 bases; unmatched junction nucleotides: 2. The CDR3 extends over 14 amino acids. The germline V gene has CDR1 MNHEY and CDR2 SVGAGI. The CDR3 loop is CASSGGSSYNEQFF. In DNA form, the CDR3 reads TGTGCCAGCAGCGGGGGGAGCTCCTACAATGAGCAGTTCTTC.

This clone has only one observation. CDR3 DNA: TGTGCCAGCAGCCCCGGTAACAGGGAGGCCTATGGCTACACCTTC. It codes for CASSPGNREAYGYTF. V is TRBV7-2 and J is TRBJ1-2; possible D gene TRBD1, 6 bases. Germline-derived CDR1 and CDR2 are SGHTA and FQGNSA. V was cut by 5 bases and J by 4 bases, with 17 bases left in between. The CDR3 is made up of 15 amino acids.

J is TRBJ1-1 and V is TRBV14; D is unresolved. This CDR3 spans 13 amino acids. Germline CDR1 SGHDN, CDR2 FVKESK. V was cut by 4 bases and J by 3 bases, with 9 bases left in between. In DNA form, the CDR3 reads TGTGCCAGCAGCCCGTTGCTTGACACTGAAGCTTTCTTT. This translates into CASSPLLDTEAFF.

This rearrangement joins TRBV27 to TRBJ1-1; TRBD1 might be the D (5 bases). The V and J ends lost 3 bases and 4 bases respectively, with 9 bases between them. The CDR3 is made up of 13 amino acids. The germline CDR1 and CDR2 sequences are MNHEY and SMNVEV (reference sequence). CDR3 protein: CASSFIRGTEAFF. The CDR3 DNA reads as TGTGCCAGCAGTTTCATTAGGGGCACTGAAGCTTTCTTT.

CDR3 sequence reads: CASRELPSLAAFYNEQFF. The CDR3 DNA reads as TGTGCCAGCAGGGAGCTTCCGAGTCTAGCCGCTTTTTACAATGAGCAGTTCTTC. The chain has TRBV28 and TRBJ2-1; D perhaps matches TRBD2 (5 bases). This CDR3 has 18 residues. V lost 6 bases and J lost 4, with 25 bases in between. CDR1 MDHEN and CDR2 SYDVKM come from the germline V gene.

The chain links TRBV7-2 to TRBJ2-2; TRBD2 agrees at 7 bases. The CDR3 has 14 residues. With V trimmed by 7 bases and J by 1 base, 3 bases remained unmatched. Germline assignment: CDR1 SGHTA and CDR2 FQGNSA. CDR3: CASTLAVNTGELFF. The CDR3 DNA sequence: TGTGCCAGCACCCTAGCGGTGAACACCGGGGAGCTGTTTTTT.